A single sample gave rise to the 19 T cell receptor beta chains below, sequenced in a study of blood T cells in healthy people across ages. A J-beta primer mix and a sample-barcoded 5' primer were used in a second PCR of roughly 6 to 12 cycles. TCRdb reprocessed the 5' RACE reads with MiXCR, giving one entry per CDR3 protein. The sample records 750,000 to 850,000 distinct CDR3 sequences, roughly 25% being singletons. These data also formed part of another study, on T cells of mothers and their children.

The sequenced sample consisted of blood. These receptors all come from a boy aged 5-17 years in good health.

This sequence joins TRBV15 and TRBJ2-1; a weak D match, TRBD2 (6 bases). The CDR3 consists of 15 residues. The V and J ends lost 5 bases and 5 bases respectively, with 16 bases between them. Germline V gene lookup returns CDR1 LNHNV and CDR2 YYDKDF (reference sequence). CDR3 sequence: CATSGGTSPHNEQFF. The CDR3, as DNA: TGTGCCACCAGCGGAGGGACTTCTCCCCACAATGAGCAGTTCTTC. Full variable domain (outside the CDR3, taken from reference TRBV15 and TRBJ2-1): DAMVIQNPRYQVTQFGKPVTLSCSQTLNHNVMYWYQQKSSQAPKLLFHYYDKDFNNEADTPDNFQSRRPNTSFCFLDIRSPGLGDTAMYLCATSGGTSPHNEQFFGPGTRLTVL.

The genes are TRBV6-1 and TRBJ2-5; D may correspond to TRBD1 or TRBD2 (5 bases each). The J call may be in error: the DNA end matches TRBJ2-7 better. The CDR3 has 15 amino acids. Germline-derived CDR1 and CDR2 are MNHNS and SASEGT. CDR3 amino acids: CASITTPGTSYEQYF. The CDR3 nucleotides are TGTGCCAGCATCACAACGCCGGGGACCTCCTACGAGCAGTACTTC.

The chain has TRBV9 and TRBJ2-2; no definite D call. CDR1 and CDR2 from the germline V gene are SGDLS and YYNGEE. Trimming stripped 3 bases from V and 10 bases from J, with 10 bases between. This CDR3 comprises 12 residues. CDR3 amino acids: CASSAQEMELFF. CDR3 coding DNA: TGTGCCAGCAGCGCCCAGGAGATGGAGCTGTTTTTT.

The chain is built from TRBV7-9 and TRBJ1-2; D might be TRBD1 (5 bases). Trimming shortened V by 4 bases and J by 3 bases, and 21 bases separated the two germline ends. The CDR3 extends over 17 amino acids. Germline loops: CDR1 SEHNR, CDR2 FQNEAQ (reference sequence). This chain's CDR3 is CASSSQGWQRHDYGYTF. CDR3 DNA: TGTGCCAGCAGCTCCCAGGGTTGGCAGAGACATGACTATGGCTACACCTTC.

The V and J genes are TRBV14 and TRBJ2-5; D might be TRBD2 (5 bases). The CDR3 loop spans 15 amino acids. Germline V gene lookup returns CDR1 SGHDN and CDR2 FVKESK. Between the trimmed V and J ends, which lost 6 bases and 2 bases, there was a span of 16 bases. CDR3 in DNA: TGTGCCAGCAGTAGGACTGATTATCGACAAGAGACCCAGTACTTC. Translated, it gives CASSRTDYRQETQYF.

This clonotype occurred a few times. The chain has TRBV7-9 and TRBJ2-1, with TRBD2 matching 7 bases. The CDR3 loop spans 16 amino acids. Looked up from germline, CDR1 is SEHNR and CDR2 is FQNEAQ (reference sequence). Germline trimming cut 5 bases from V and 2 bases from J; bases unmatched to any gene: 9. Written as DNA, the CDR3 is TGTGCCAGCAGCCCGCGGGACGGGACTACCTACAATGAGCAGTTCTTC. Residues: CASSPRDGTTYNEQFF.

In its sample, this clonotype was seen a few times. CDR3 in DNA: TGCGCCAGCAGCCCCGGGAGGGCCCGTGAAAACATTCAGTACTTC. Translation gives CASSPGRARENIQYF. The chain links TRBV5-1 to TRBJ2-4; 8 nucleotides align to TRBD2. CDR3 length equals 15 residues. Germline V CDR1 and CDR2: SGHRS, YFSETQ. Trimming at V came to 4 bases and at J to 5 bases, leaving 8 bases not matched to a gene.

Comments on this clonotype: Since the CDR3 does not end with the conserved phenylalanine or tryptophan, this likely comes from a read error. V is TRBV6-6 and J is TRBJ1-1; 7 positions agree with TRBD1. From germline, CDR1 is MNHNY and CDR2 SVGAGI (reference sequence). The CDR3 consists of 13 residues. The V segment lost 7 bases and the J segment 0 bases; nucleotides outside the gene matches: 2. CDR3 region: CASITGVNTEAFS. CDR3 DNA: TGTGCCAGCATAACAGGGGTGAACACTGAAGCTTTCTCT.

The chain joins TRBV28 to TRBJ1-4, with D possibly being TRBD1 (6 bases). The germline V gene has CDR1 MDHEN and CDR2 SYDVKM. Trimming pared 1 base from V and 16 bases from J, leaving 13 bases between. CDR3 size: 12 residues. In DNA form, the CDR3 reads TGTGCCAGCAGTTTATTGGGGGGGCGCCGGTTTTTT. This sequence encodes CASSLLGGRRFF.

V is TRBV5-4 and J is TRBJ2-5, with D hard to call. V was trimmed by 2 bases and J by 5 bases, leaving 13 bases between them. This CDR3 spans 14 amino acids. Germline V gene lookup returns CDR1 SGHNT and CDR2 YYREEE (reference sequence). CDR3 coding DNA: TGTGCCAGCAGCTTCACGGATGGGCGGGAGACCCAGTACTTC. This translates into CASSFTDGRETQYF.

This CDR3 is CASSDADRGPYEQYF. The CDR3 DNA is TGTGCCAGCAGTGACGCGGACAGGGGCCCCTACGAGCAGTACTTC. The chain has TRBV2 and TRBJ2-7, with 9 bases matching TRBD1. Germline CDR1 is SNHLY and CDR2 is FYNNEI. The ends lost 3 bases at V and 2 bases at J; junction bases unmatched: 5. This CDR3 contains 15 residues.

The chain is built from TRBV12-3 or TRBV12-4 and TRBJ2-5; TRBD2 might be the D (6 bases). The tail of the sequence fits TRBJ2-7 better, so the J call may be wrong. The CDR3 spans 14 residues. As DNA, the CDR3 is TGTGCCAGCAGGCCTGAGGGCGGGAAAGACGAGCAGTACTTC. Translating it yields CASRPEGGKDEQYF.

The rearrangement links TRBV7-2 to TRBJ2-3; D is ambiguous. CDR1 is SGHTA and CDR2 is FQGNSA in the germline V gene. The CDR3 length is 14 residues. V lost 4 bases to trimming and J lost 4 bases, with 12 bases between them. Written as DNA, the CDR3 is TGTGCCAGCAGCTCGAACTCCCCCGCAGATACGCAGTATTTT. It codes for CASSSNSPADTQYF.

This clonotype was detected a few times. At one boundary the junction diverges from the germline segment, which might be a read error. The chain employs TRBV4-1 and TRBJ2-7; D may be TRBD2 (5 bases). Germline CDR1 reads MGHRA; CDR2 reads YSYEKL. There are 16 residues in the CDR3. The CDR3 spells CASSQDLRVEGHERYF. Written as DNA, the CDR3 is TGCGCCAGCAGCCAAGATTTACGGGTCGAGGGCCACGAGCGGTACTTC.

This clonotype was observed a handful of times. The V and J genes are TRBV18 and TRBJ2-7; 7 positions match TRBD2. The germline gives CDR1 KGHSH, CDR2 LQKENI. CDR3 size: 13 residues. Trimming took 3 bases from V and 5 from J; bases not matched to a gene: 4. The CDR3 sequence: CASSPGGENEQYF. The CDR3 DNA follows: TGTGCCAGCTCACCGGGAGGGGAAAACGAGCAGTACTTC.

With regard to this clonotype: Relative to the germline gene, one junction end is altered; a read error may explain this. V is TRBV5-1 and J is TRBJ2-7; a possible D gene is TRBD2 (5 bases). This CDR3 has 15 amino acids. Germline V gives CDR1 SGHRS, CDR2 YFSETQ. The CDR3 region has the DNA TGCACCAGCAGCTCGAATTCAGCGGCCTCCTACGAGCAGTACTTC. Translation: CTSSSNSAASYEQYF.

In this sample, this clonotype turned up a few times. The V and J genes are TRBV29-1 and TRBJ1-2; TRBD1 matches 8 bases. Germline V CDR1 and CDR2: SQVTM, ANQGSEA. Germline trimming cut 6 bases from V and 4 bases from J; bases unmatched to any gene: 4. The CDR3 has 12 residues. The CDR3 region is CSVNGQGYGYTF. The CDR3 DNA is TGCAGCGTAAACGGACAGGGCTATGGCTACACCTTC.

The rearrangement uses TRBV7-8 and TRBJ2-3; D might be TRBD1 (6 bases). Germline CDR1 SGHVS, CDR2 FQNEAQ. This CDR3 has 16 amino acids. With 5 bases removed from V and 4 bases from J, the gap between germline ends came to 19 bases. The CDR3 region has the DNA TGTGCCAGCAGCGCCGAACTGGGGGCAATCCCAGATACGCAGTATTTT. Its translation is CASSAELGAIPDTQYF.

This clonotype appeared a few times. The gene calls are TRBV12-3 or TRBV12-4 and TRBJ1-1, with D possibly being TRBD1 (6 bases). The CDR3 is made up of 15 amino acids. The ends were cut back, 6 bases at V and 4 bases at J, with 18 bases in the middle. The CDR3 nucleotides are TGTGCCAGCAGCTATGCACCAGGGGTATCCACTGAAGCTTTCTTT. Its protein is CASSYAPGVSTEAFF.